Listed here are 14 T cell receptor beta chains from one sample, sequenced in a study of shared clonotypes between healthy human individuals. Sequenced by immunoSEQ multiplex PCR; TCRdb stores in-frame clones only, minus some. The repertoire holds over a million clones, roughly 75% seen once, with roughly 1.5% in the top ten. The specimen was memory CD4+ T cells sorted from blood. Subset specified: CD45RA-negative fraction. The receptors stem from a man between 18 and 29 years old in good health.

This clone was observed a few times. This CDR3 is CASSQAGLAGAQGELFF. In DNA form, the CDR3 reads TGTGCCAGCAGCCAAGCGGGACTAGCGGGGGCCCAGGGGGAGCTGTTTTTT. V and J are TRBV4-2 and TRBJ2-2; 14 bases are a match to TRBD2. With 1 base clipped from V and 8 bases from J, the junction kept 6 bases outside the gene matches. CDR1 and CDR2 from the germline V gene are LGHNA and YNFKEQ. The CDR3 has 17 amino acids.

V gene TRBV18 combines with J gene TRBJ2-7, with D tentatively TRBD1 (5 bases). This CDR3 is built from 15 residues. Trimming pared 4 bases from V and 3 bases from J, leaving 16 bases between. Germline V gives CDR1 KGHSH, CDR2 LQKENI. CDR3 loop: CASSQVQVASYEQYF. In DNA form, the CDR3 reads TGTGCCAGCTCACAAGTACAGGTGGCGAGCTACGAGCAGTACTTC.

CDR3 sequence reads: CASSLVSVSYEQYF. CDR3 DNA sequence: TGTGCCAGCAGCTTAGTAAGCGTGTCCTACGAGCAGTACTTC. This chain links TRBV11-2 with TRBJ2-7; D gene unclear. In germline, CDR1 is SGHAT, CDR2 FQNNGV. V lost 1 base and J 1 base, leaving 8 bases between the germline ends. The CDR3 is 14 amino acids.

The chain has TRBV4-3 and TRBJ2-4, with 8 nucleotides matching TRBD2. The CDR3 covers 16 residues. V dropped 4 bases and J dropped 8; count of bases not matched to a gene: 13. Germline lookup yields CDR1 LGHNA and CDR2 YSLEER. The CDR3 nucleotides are TGCGCCAGCAGCCCCTCCCCGGGGGGGGAGGTTGACATTCAGTACTTC. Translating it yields CASSPSPGGEVDIQYF.

This CDR3 is CASSRDRGSTGELFF. The CDR3 coding sequence is TGCGCCAGCAGTCGTGACAGGGGTAGCACCGGGGAGCTGTTTTTT. J is TRBJ2-2 and V is TRBV10-1; 8 bases line up with TRBD1. The CDR3 runs to 15 residues. V dropped 5 bases and J dropped 4; count of bases not matched to a gene: 6. The V gene's germline CDR1 is WNHNN and CDR2 SYGVQD (reference sequence).

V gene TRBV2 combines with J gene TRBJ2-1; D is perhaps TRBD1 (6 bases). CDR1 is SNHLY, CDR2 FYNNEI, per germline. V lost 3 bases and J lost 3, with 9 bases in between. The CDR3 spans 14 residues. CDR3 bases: TGTGCCAGCAGTGATGAGGGGGTCTACAATGAGCAGTTCTTC. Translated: CASSDEGVYNEQFF.

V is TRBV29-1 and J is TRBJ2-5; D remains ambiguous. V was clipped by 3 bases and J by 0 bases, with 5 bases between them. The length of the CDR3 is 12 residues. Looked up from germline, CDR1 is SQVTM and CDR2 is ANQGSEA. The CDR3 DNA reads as TGCAGCGTTGATTACAACCAAGAGACCCAGTACTTC. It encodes CSVDYNQETQYF.

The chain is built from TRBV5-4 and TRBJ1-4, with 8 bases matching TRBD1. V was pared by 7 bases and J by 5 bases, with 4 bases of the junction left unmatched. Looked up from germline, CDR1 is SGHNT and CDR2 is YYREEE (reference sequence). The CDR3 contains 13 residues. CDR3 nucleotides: TGTGCCAGCGCAGGGGGCCCAAATGAAAAACTGTTTTTT. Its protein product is CASAGGPNEKLFF.

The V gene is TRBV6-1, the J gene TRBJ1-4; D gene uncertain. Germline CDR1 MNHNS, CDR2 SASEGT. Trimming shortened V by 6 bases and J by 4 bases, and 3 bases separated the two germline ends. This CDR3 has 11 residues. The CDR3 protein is CASRDNEKLFF. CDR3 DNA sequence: TGTGCCAGCAGGGATAATGAAAAACTGTTTTTT.

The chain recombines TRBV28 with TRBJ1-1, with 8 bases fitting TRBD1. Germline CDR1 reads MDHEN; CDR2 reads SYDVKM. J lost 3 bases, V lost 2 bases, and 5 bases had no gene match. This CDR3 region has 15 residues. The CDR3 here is CASSLLTGGHTEAFF. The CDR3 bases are TGTGCCAGCAGTTTACTTACAGGGGGGCACACTGAAGCTTTCTTT.

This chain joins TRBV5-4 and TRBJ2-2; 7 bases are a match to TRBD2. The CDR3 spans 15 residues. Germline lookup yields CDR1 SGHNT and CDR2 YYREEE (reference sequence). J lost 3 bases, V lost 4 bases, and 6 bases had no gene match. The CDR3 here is CASSTQRGYTGELFF. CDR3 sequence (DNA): TGTGCCAGCAGCACCCAGCGGGGATACACCGGGGAGCTGTTTTTT. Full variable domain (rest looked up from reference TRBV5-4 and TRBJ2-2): ETGVTQSPTHLIKTRGQQVTLRCSSQSGHNTVSWYQQALGQGPQFIFQYYREEENGRGNFPPRFSGLQFPNYSSELNVNALELDDSALYLCASSTQRGYTGELFFGEGSRLTVL.

The CDR3 sequence is CASSQDNHASPGANVLTF. In DNA form, the CDR3 reads TGCGCCAGCAGCCAAGATAATCACGCGAGCCCTGGGGCCAACGTCCTGACTTTC. The chain joins TRBV4-3 to TRBJ2-6; D is undetermined. This CDR3 is 18 amino acids long. V shed 0 bases and J shed 2 bases, with 14 bases lying between them. Germline-derived CDR1 and CDR2 are LGHNA and YSLEER.

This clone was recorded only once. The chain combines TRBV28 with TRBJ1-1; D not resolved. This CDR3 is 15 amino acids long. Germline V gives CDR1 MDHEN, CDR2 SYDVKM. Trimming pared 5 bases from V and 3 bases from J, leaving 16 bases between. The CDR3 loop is CASSPPVGSYTEAFF. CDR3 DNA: TGTGCCAGCAGTCCCCCGGTTGGCAGCTACACTGAAGCTTTCTTT.

The chain's CDR3 is CASNQGPEMNTEAFF. CDR3 DNA: TGTGCCAGTAACCAGGGCCCCGAAATGAACACTGAAGCTTTCTTT. The chain joins TRBV19 to TRBJ1-1; maybe TRBD1 (5 bases). The V end lost 7 bases, the J end lost 0 bases, and 15 bases lay between the germline ends. CDR1 LNHDA and CDR2 SQIVND come from the germline V gene (reference sequence). The CDR3 has 15 residues.